This T cell receptor (beta chain) was sequenced for a study of blood T cell repertoires in COVID-19. Study as a whole: Samples taken during acute and convalescent COVID-19 were collected in the United States, Italy and Spain. T cells, B-cell-depleted T cells, or PBMCs supplied cDNA or gDNA.

How the authors handled the data: Reference gene primer amplification yielded estimated nucleated cell counts. Assay: immunoSEQ multiplex PCR; the TCRdb copy retains only in-frame clones and omits some. V and J calls and clone size are as listed in that table; D and trimming were resolved from the DNA. Of more than 70,000 clones listed, roughly 80% are singletons. V gave up 7 bases and J gave up 7 bases, with 10 bases separating them. The CDR3 loop spans 12 amino acids. Germline CDR1 and CDR2: MNHEY and SVGAGI. This sequence was found in a woman aged 80 or older with active or convalescent COVID-19. This chain uses TRBV6-5 with TRBJ2-2; D not resolved. Sample: peripheral blood. The CDR3 loop is CASKTPGGELFF. CDR3 DNA: TGTGCCAGCAAAACCCCCGGCGGGGAGCTGTTTTTT.